This T cell receptor (beta chain) was identified during a study of T cell responses to AZD1222 COVID-19 vaccine. Study in general: Analysis merged second doses at about 4 or about 12 weeks.

Worth noting for this clone: Its antigen is unidentified.

Deletions cut 0 bases from V and 2 bases from J, with 10 bases between. CDR1 and CDR2 (germline): LNHNV, YYDKDF (reference sequence). The CDR3 spans 15 residues. Study results and limitations: Only five to seven AZD1222 recipients were seropositive at baseline. Clonal diversity was possibly underestimated, and white British individuals and females predominated among donors. Spike-specific TCR breadth and depth grew following two AZD1222 doses.

Libraries were prepared by immunoSEQ multiplex PCR; TCRdb keeps only in-frame clonotypes and omits some of them. The table shows about 120,000 clones, with roughly 90% occurring only once. The chain links TRBV15 to TRBJ1-2; D is ambiguous. The TCR sequence derives from an adult in good health. The sample in question was peripheral blood, obtained on day 0 of AZD1222 vaccination. CDR3 sequence (DNA): TGTGCCACCAGCAGAGACCTGGCCTCAAACTATGGCTACACCTTC. Residues: CATSRDLASNYGYTF.